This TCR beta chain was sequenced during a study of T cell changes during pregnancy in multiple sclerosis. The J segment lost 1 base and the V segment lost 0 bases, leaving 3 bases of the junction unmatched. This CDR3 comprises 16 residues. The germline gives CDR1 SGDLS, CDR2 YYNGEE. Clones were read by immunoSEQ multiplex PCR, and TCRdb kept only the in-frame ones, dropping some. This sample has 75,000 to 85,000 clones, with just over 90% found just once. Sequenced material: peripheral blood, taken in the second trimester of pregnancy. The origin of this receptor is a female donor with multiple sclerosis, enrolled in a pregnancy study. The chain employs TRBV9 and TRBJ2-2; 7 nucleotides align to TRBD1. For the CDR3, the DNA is TGTGCCAGCAGCGTAGTGACAGGGAGGAACACCGGGGAGCTGTTTTTT. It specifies CASSVVTGRNTGELFF.